This T cell receptor beta chain stems from a study of blood T cell repertoires in COVID-19. In germline, CDR1 is SGHTA, CDR2 FQGTGA. This CDR3 is 14 amino acids long. Trimming left V 5 bases short and J 3 bases short, with 14 bases between. This clone was counted only a few times. Original processing notes: From reference gene primer amplification, estimates of nucleated cell counts were derived. Sequenced by immunoSEQ multiplex PCR; TCRdb stores in-frame clones only, minus some. That table furnishes V, J and clone size, whereas the DNA furnished D and trimming. The sample yields approximately 100,000 clones, around 83% seen once.

The chain employs TRBV7-3 and TRBJ2-7, with D tentatively TRBD1 (6 bases). Sequencing input: peripheral blood. This TCR was recovered from a man aged 55-75 years with acute or convalescent COVID-19. CDR3 sequence (DNA): TGTGCCAGCAGCATATCGACAGGAGACTACGAGCAGTACTTC. It codes for CASSISTGDYEQYF.